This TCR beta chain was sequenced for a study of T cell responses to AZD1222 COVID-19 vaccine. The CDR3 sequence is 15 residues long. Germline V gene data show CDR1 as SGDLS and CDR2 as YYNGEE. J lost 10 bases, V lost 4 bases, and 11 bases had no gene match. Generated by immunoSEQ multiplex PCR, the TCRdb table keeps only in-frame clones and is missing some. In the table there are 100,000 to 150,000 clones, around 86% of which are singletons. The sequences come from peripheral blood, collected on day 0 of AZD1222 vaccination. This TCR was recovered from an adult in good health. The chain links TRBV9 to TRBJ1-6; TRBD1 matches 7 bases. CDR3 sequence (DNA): TGTGCCAGCAGCCCCTACAGGGGTGGAGCCTCACCCCTCCACTTT. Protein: CASSPYRGGASPLHF.